The next 5 T cell receptor beta chains were all read from a single sample in a study of blood T cell repertoires in COVID-19. The repertoire was sequenced with immunoSEQ multiplex PCR; TCRdb's copy has only in-frame clones and lacks some. This table has 200,000 to 250,000 clones, roughly 84% appearing once. The sample comprised PBMCs or T cells enriched from blood (not recorded which). These receptors were collected from a middle-aged woman who had recovered from COVID-19.

The chain carries TRBV30 and TRBJ2-6; possibly TRBD2 for D (5 bases). Deletions cut 0 bases from V and 0 bases from J, with 6 bases between. The CDR3 is made up of 15 amino acids. The V gene's germline CDR1 is GTSNPN and CDR2 SVGIG (reference sequence). CDR3 sequence: CAWSVGGSGANVLTF. In DNA, the CDR3 is TGTGCCTGGAGTGTAGGAGGCTCTGGGGCCAACGTCCTGACTTTC.

V is TRBV9 and J is TRBJ2-5; 10 bases fit TRBD2. The V gene's germline CDR1 is SGDLS and CDR2 YYNGEE. Trimming took 4 bases from V and 0 from J; bases not matched to a gene: 12. The CDR3 has 18 amino acids. The CDR3: CASSIGLAEGGYQETQYF. CDR3 bases: TGTGCCAGCAGCATTGGACTAGCGGAGGGGGGGTACCAAGAGACCCAGTACTTC.

The chain uses TRBV10-3 and TRBJ1-2, with 9 nucleotides matching TRBD1. V dropped 9 bases and J dropped 3; count of bases not matched to a gene: 11. Germline V gene lookup returns CDR1 ENHRY and CDR2 SYGVKD. The CDR3 runs 15 residues. CDR3 amino acids: CAIGTRTGEDYGYTF. The CDR3, as DNA: TGTGCCATAGGTACTCGGACAGGGGAGGACTATGGCTACACCTTC.

The table lists this clone with a few counts. The J gene is TRBJ2-1, the V gene TRBV19; TRBD2 aligns across 12 bases. V lost 4 bases and J lost 5; bases outside the gene matches: 18. The length of the CDR3 is 20 residues. CDR1 is LNHDA, CDR2 SQIVND, per germline (reference sequence). DNA of the CDR3: TGTGCCAGTAGTACGGCCCCGACTAGCGGGAGAGCCAAAACCGACAATGAGCAGTTCTTC. Its protein is CASSTAPTSGRAKTDNEQFF. The full variable domain, rest sourced from reference TRBV19 and TRBJ2-1, is DGGITQSPKYLFRKEGQNVTLSCEQNLNHDAMYWYRQDPGQGLRLIYYSQIVNDFQKGDIAEGYSVSREKKESFPLTVTSAQKNPTAFYLCASSTAPTSGRAKTDNEQFFGPGTRLTVL.

The chain has TRBV10-1 and TRBJ2-1, with 14 nucleotides matching TRBD2. The CDR3 runs 16 residues. Per germline, CDR1 WNHNN and CDR2 SYGVQD (reference sequence). Trimming cost V 6 bases and J 7 bases; bases outside gene matches: 8. The CDR3: CASSQGLAGGDNEQFF. Written as DNA, the CDR3 is TGCGCCAGCAGCCAAGGACTAGCGGGAGGTGATAATGAGCAGTTCTTC.